The rows below give T cell receptor beta chains drawn from one sample of a study of blood T cells in healthy people across ages. From the 5' RACE reads, TCRdb called clonotypes with MiXCR, one entry per CDR3 protein. The data contain around 500,000 distinct CDR3 sequences, about 29% of them seen just once; the ten biggest clones take up approximately 3.7%. These sequences were also reported in another study, on T cells of mothers and their children.

The sample consisted of blood. The receptors originated from a boy aged 2 to 10 in good health. Each CDR3 is given with its conserved first and last residue. D genes are given only for firm matches. Clone size is given for some rows only: seen once, a few or many times, or a class if the clone is expanded.

>NA|TRBV12-3/TRBV12-4|few|TRBJ2-3
TGTGCCAGCAGTTTAAGACCAGATACGCAATATTTT
CASSLRPDTQYF
>NA|TRBV13|few|TRBJ1-1
TGTGCCAGCAGCTCAGACAGTTACACTGAAGCTTTCTTT
CASSSDSYTEAFF
>NA|TRBV5-1|few|TRBJ2-7
TGCGCCAGCAGCTTGGTTTTCCCGATCTACGAGCAGTACTTC
CASSLVFPIYEQYF
>NA|TRBV29-1|few|TRBJ2-5
TGCAGCGGCCGCCATCAAGAGACCCAGTACTTC
CSGRHQETQYF
>NA|TRBV5-1|NA|TRBJ2-5
TGCGCCAGCAGCTTGGCCTTAGGGGAAGAGACCCAGTACTTC
CASSLALGEETQYF
>NA|TRBV4-1|NA|TRBJ2-7
TGCGCCAGCAGCCAGGTCTTTGGTGGGTGGGTCTACGAGCAGTACTTC
CASSQVFGGWVYEQYF
>NA|TRBV10-2|NA|TRBJ1-2
TGCGCCAGCAGTGAGTCTGGCGGGGCTGGCTACACCTTC
CASSESGGAGYTF
>TRBD2|TRBV14|NA|TRBJ2-2
TGTGCCAGCAGCCCCTTGGGACTAGCGGGTAACACCGGGGAGCTGTTTTTT
CASSPLGLAGNTGELFF
>NA|TRBV3-1|NA|TRBJ1-6
TGTGCCAGCAGCCTCTCTAGGGGGTCGCAATATCCCCTCCACTTT
CASSLSRGSQYPLHF
>TRBD2|TRBV7-2|few|TRBJ2-1
TGTGCCAGCTTGATAGCGGGGGGCTCCTACAATGAGCAGTTCTTC
CASLIAGGSYNEQFF
>NA|TRBV7-2|few|TRBJ1-1
TGTGTCAGCAGCTTACCCGGTATTGAAGCTTTCTTT
CVSSLPGIEAFF
>TRBD2|TRBV12-3/TRBV12-4|few|TRBJ2-2
TGTGCCAGCAGTGAAGCGGGACGTACCGGGGAGCTGTTTTTT
CASSEAGRTGELFF
>TRBD1|TRBV5-1|few|TRBJ2-4
TGCGCCAGCAGCCCGTTAGGCACAGGGGATCTCCTAGCCAAAAACATTCAGTACTTC
CASSPLGTGDLLAKNIQYF
>NA|TRBV29-1|few|TRBJ2-3
TGCAGCGTTGAATCGGGCACAGATACGCAGTATTTT
CSVESGTDTQYF
>NA|TRBV7-9|few|TRBJ2-5
TGTGCCAGCAGCCCCGGCCTGGGGGAAGAGACCCAGTACTTC
CASSPGLGEETQYF
>NA|TRBV7-9|few|TRBJ1-6
TGTGCCAGCAGCTTAGAGAAGACAGTGAATAATTCACCCCTCCACTTT
CASSLEKTVNNSPLHF
>NA|TRBV12-3/TRBV12-4|NA|TRBJ2-4
TGTGCCAGCAGTCGTCCGGGGCTTAGCGTTCAGTACTTC
CASSRPGLSVQYF
>NA|TRBV7-6|few|TRBJ1-4
TGTGCCAGCAGCGCACGGGGATCCCCTAATGAAAAACTGTTTTTT
CASSARGSPNEKLFF
>TRBD1|TRBV6-5|NA|TRBJ1-2
TGTGCCAGCAGGCACGGACAGGGGAGTAGCTATGGCTACACCTTC
CASRHGQGSSYGYTF
>NA|TRBV2|NA|TRBJ2-3
TGTGCCAGCAGTGGCAGGAGGCCAACAGATACGCAGTATTTT
CASSGRRPTDTQYF
>TRBD1|TRBV30|few|TRBJ1-5
TGTGCCTGGAGTCCAGGGACAGGTAGCAATCAGCCCCAGCATTTT
CAWSPGTGSNQPQHF
>NA|TRBV3-1|few|TRBJ2-5
TGTGCCAGCAGCCTGCGGGCAGGGGCCCAACAAGAGACCCAGTACTTC
CASSLRAGAQQETQYF
>NA|TRBV5-1|NA|TRBJ2-1
TGCGCCAGCAGCCCCGGACAGTCCTACAATGAGCAGTTCTTC
CASSPGQSYNEQFF
>NA|TRBV20-1|NA|TRBJ1-4
TGCAGTGCTAGAGGGGAAGGGGGAGGTAATGAAAAACTGTTTTTT
CSARGEGGGNEKLFF
>NA|TRBV5-5|NA|TRBJ2-6
TGTGCCAGCAGCCGGGAAATGAACTCTGGGGCCAACGTCCTGACTTTC
CASSREMNSGANVLTF
>TRBD1|TRBV6-5|many|TRBJ2-2
TGTGCCAGCAGTTACGAGGGACAGGGAATCCACACCGGGGAGCTGTTTTTT
CASSYEGQGIHTGELFF
>NA|TRBV6-5|few|TRBJ2-5
TGTGCCAGCAGCGGAAGAGGGGCCGACCAAGAGACCCAGTACTTC
CASSGRGADQETQYF
>NA|TRBV4-3|few|TRBJ1-6
TGCGCCAGCAGCCAAGATTTGGCGAGGGGCCAATCACCCCTCCACTTT
CASSQDLARGQSPLHF
>NA|TRBV18|NA|TRBJ1-3
TGTGCCAGCTCACCAGGGACCGCAAAACCTGGAAACACCATATATTTT
CASSPGTAKPGNTIYF
>TRBD1|TRBV7-9|NA|TRBJ2-4
TGTGCCAGCAGCGCACCCCGACAGGGTCTAGCCAAAAACATTCAGTACTTC
CASSAPRQGLAKNIQYF
>NA|TRBV7-9|NA|TRBJ2-1
TGTGCCAGCAGCTTCAGCACGTGGCGTCCCATTCGGCACCATGAGCAGTTCTTC
CASSFSTWRPIRHHEQFF
>NA|TRBV12-3/TRBV12-4|NA|TRBJ2-1
TGTGCCAGCAGTTTGTCCGGGCGGTACTTTACATATGAGCAGTTCTTC
CASSLSGRYFTYEQFF
>NA|TRBV7-9|NA|TRBJ2-2
TGTGCCAGCAGCCCCGGACCACACACTGGGGAGCTGTTTTTT
CASSPGPHTGELFF
>NA|TRBV30|NA|TRBJ2-7
TGTGCCTGGAGTGTACGGGGAGTGGGCGAGCAGTACTTC
CAWSVRGVGEQYF
>NA|TRBV27|NA|TRBJ1-2
TGTGCCAGCAGTTTATCAGCCAGAGTTATTTATGGCTACACCTTC
CASSLSARVIYGYTF
>NA|TRBV5-1|NA|TRBJ2-5
TGCGCCAGCAGCTCGGACGGAACTGGGACCCAGTACTTC
CASSSDGTGTQYF
>NA|TRBV2|once|TRBJ2-5
TGTGCCAGCAGTGAAGAGGGAGTTGAGACCCAGTACTTC
CASSEEGVETQYF
>NA|TRBV20-1|once|TRBJ2-3
TGCAGTGCAAAGACAGGGGAGGGGACAGATACGCAGTATTTT
CSAKTGEGTDTQYF
>NA|TRBV18|NA|TRBJ2-1
TGTGCCAGCTCACCTCCTCACAGGGTAAATGAGCAGTTCTTC
CASSPPHRVNEQFF
>TRBD2|TRBV19|once|TRBJ2-1
TGTGCCACCGATCGGGGACTAGCGGGCAATGAGCAGTTCTTC
CATDRGLAGNEQFF
>TRBD1|TRBV5-1|few|TRBJ2-6
TGCGCCAGCAGCAGGACAGGGATCGCCGTCCTGACTTTC
CASSRTGIAVLTF
>TRBD2|TRBV6-6|NA|TRBJ2-4
TGTGCCAGCAGTTATTTTAGCGGGGTGACTTCCATTAAAAACATTCAGTACTTC
CASSYFSGVTSIKNIQYF
>TRBD1|TRBV7-9|NA|TRBJ2-7
TGTGCCAGCAGCGCCGAAGACAGGGGACTCTACGAGCAGTACTTC
CASSAEDRGLYEQYF
>NA|TRBV7-9|NA|TRBJ2-1
TGTGCCAGCAGCTCCACAGGGCTCGCAAGGAATGAGCAGTTCTTC
CASSSTGLARNEQFF
>NA|TRBV7-3|NA|TRBJ2-3
TGTGCCAGCAGCCTTATACAGGGTTACGATACGCAGTATTTT
CASSLIQGYDTQYF
>NA|TRBV12-5|NA|TRBJ1-1
TGTGCTAGTGGTTTGGGGCGGGGGCGCCTGGGCGACACTGAAGCTTTCTTT
CASGLGRGRLGDTEAFF
>TRBD1|TRBV15|NA|TRBJ2-7
TGTGCCACCAGCAGTGAGGGGGCCGACTACGAGCAGTACTTC
CATSSEGADYEQYF
>NA|TRBV12-3/TRBV12-4|few|TRBJ1-5
TGTGCCAGCACCAGGGGAGGGGGCAATCAGCCCCAGCATTTT
CASTRGGGNQPQHF
>TRBD1|TRBV7-2|few|TRBJ1-6
TGTGCCAGCAGCTTAGGTCCCCTACAGGGGAGTAATTCACCCCTCCACTTT
CASSLGPLQGSNSPLHF
>NA|TRBV3-1|NA|TRBJ2-5
TGTGCCAGCAGCCGACCGTCGACAGCCGATCAAGAGACCCAGTACTTC
CASSRPSTADQETQYF
>NA|TRBV18|NA|TRBJ1-4
TGTGCCAGCTCACCCCGGAGTAATGAAAAACTGTTTTTT
CASSPRSNEKLFF
>NA|TRBV5-1|NA|TRBJ1-1
TGCGCCAGCAGCCGAGCTTCGGACGGCTTTGAAGCTTTCTTT
CASSRASDGFEAFF
>TRBD2|TRBV5-1|NA|TRBJ2-2
TGCGCCAGCACCGAAGGGCTAGCGGGAGTGACCGGGGAGCTGTTTTTT
CASTEGLAGVTGELFF